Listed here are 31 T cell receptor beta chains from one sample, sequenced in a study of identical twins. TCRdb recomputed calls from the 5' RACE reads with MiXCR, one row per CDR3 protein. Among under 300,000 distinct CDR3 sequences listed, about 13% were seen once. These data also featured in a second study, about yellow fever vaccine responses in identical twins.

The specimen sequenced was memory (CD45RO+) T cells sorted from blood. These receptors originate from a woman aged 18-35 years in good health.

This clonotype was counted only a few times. The CDR3 loop is CASSLSAEPYNEQFF. CDR3 DNA sequence: TGTGCCAGCAGCTTATCGGCGGAACCCTACAATGAGCAGTTCTTC. The V gene is TRBV11-2, the J gene TRBJ2-1; D unresolved. Germline loops: CDR1 SGHAT, CDR2 FQNNGV. The CDR3 consists of 15 residues. Trimming pared 2 bases from V and 2 bases from J, leaving 10 bases between.

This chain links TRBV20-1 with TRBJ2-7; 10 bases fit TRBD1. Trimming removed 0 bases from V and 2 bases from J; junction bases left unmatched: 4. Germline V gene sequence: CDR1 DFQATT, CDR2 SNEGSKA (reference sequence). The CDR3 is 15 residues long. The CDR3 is CSARDPGQGPYEQYF. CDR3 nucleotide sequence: TGCAGTGCTAGAGATCCGGGACAGGGGCCCTACGAGCAGTACTTC.

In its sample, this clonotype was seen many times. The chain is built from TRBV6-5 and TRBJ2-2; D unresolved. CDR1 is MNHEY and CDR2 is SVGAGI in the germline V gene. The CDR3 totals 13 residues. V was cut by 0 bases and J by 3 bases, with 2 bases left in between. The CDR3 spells CASSYSHTGELFF. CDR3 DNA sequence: TGTGCCAGCAGTTACTCGCACACCGGGGAGCTGTTTTTT.

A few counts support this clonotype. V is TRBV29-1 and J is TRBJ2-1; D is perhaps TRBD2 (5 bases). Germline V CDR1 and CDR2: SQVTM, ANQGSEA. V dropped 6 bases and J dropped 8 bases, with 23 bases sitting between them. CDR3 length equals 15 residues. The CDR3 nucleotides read TGCAGCGTCCGCGGGCTAGCCGGTTCAGTGGATGAGCAGTTCTTC. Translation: CSVRGLAGSVDEQFF.

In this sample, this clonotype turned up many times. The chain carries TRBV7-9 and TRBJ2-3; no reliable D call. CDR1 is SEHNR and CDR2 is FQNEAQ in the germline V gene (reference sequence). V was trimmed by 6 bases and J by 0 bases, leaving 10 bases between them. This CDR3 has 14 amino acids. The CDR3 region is CASSLAASTDTQYF. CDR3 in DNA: TGTGCCAGCAGTTTGGCAGCTAGCACAGATACGCAGTATTTT.

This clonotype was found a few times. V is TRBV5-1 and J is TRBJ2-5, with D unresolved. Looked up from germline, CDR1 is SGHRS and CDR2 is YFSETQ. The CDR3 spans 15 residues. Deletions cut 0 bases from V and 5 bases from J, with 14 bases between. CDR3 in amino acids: CASSLAVGPGETQYF. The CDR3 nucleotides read TGCGCCAGCAGCTTGGCGGTCGGGCCTGGGGAGACCCAGTACTTC.

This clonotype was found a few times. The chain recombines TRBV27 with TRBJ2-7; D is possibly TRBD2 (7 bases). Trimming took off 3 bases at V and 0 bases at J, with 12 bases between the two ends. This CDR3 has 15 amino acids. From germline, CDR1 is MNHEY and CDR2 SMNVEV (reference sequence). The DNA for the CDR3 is TGTGCCAGCAGTTTCTGGAGGGGGGGCTCCTACGAGCAGTACTTC. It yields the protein CASSFWRGGSYEQYF.

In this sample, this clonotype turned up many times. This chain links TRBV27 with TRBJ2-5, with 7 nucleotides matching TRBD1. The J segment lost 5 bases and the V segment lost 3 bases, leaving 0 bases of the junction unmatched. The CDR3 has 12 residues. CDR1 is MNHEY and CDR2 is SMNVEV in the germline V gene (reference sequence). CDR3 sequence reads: CASSFRGETQYF. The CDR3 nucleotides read TGTGCCAGCAGTTTCAGGGGGGAGACCCAGTACTTC.

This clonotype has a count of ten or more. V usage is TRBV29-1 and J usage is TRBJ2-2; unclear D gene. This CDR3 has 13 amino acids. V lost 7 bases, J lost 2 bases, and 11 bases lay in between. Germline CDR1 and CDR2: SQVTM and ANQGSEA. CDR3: CSAGGRNTGELFF. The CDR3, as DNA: TGCAGCGCAGGTGGCAGAAACACCGGGGAGCTGTTTTTT.

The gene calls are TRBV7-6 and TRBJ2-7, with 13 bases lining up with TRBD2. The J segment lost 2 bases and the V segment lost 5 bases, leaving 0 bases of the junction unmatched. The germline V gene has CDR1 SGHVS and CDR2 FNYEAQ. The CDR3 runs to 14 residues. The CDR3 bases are TGTGCCAGCAGCACTAGCGGGGGGGCCTACGAGCAGTACTTC. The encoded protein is CASSTSGGAYEQYF.

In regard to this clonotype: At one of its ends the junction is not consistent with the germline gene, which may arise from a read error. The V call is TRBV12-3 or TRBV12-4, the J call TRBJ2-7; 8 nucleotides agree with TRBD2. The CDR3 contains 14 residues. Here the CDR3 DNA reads TGTGCCAGCAGTACCCTGCGGGGGGCCTACGAGCTGTACTTC. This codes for CASSTLRGAYELYF.

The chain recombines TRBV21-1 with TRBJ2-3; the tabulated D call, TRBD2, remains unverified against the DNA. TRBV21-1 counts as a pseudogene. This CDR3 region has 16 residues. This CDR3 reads CASSNTGTSSTDTQYF. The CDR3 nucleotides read TGTGCCAGCAGCAATACCGGGACTTCTAGCACAGATACGCAGTATTTT.

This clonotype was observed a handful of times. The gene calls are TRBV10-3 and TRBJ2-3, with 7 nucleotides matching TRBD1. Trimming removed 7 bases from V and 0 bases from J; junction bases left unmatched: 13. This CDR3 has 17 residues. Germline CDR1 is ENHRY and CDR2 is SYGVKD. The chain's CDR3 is CAINRGSKEISTDTQYF. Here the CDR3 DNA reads TGTGCCATCAACAGGGGCAGTAAAGAAATAAGCACAGATACGCAGTATTTT.

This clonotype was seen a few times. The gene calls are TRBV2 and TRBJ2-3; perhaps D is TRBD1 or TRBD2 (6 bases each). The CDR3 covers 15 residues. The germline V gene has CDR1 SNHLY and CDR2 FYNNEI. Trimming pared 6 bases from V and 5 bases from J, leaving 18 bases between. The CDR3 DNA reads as TGTGCCAGCAGGGAAACGGGAGTAGGGGGAGATACGCAGTATTTT. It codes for CASRETGVGGDTQYF.

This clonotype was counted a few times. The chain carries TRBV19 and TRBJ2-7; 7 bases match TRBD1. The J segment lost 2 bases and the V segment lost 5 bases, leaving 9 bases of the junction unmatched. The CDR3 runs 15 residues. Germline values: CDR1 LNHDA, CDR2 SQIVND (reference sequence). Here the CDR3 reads CASSLRQGWTYEQYF. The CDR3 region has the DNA TGTGCCAGTAGTTTAAGACAGGGTTGGACCTACGAGCAGTACTTC.

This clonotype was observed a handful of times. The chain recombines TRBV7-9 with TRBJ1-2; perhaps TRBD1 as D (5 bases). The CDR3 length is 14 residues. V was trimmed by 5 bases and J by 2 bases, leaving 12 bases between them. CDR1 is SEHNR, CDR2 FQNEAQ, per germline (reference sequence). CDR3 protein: CASSGGRQNYGYTF. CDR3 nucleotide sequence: TGTGCCAGCAGCGGAGGGAGACAGAACTATGGCTACACCTTC. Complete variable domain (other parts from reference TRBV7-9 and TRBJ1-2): DTGVSQNPRHKITKRGQNVTFRCDPISEHNRLYWYRQTLGQGPEFLTYFQNEAQLEKSRLLSDRFSAERPKGSFSTLEIQRTEQGDSAMYLCASSGGRQNYGYTFGSGTRLTVV.

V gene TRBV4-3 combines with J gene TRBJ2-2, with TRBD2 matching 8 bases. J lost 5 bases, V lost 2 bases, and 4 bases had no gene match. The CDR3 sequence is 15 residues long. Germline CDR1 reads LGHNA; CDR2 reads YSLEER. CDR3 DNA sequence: TGCGCCAGCAGCCAAAGCGGGAGTTATACCGGGGAGCTGTTTTTT. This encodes CASSQSGSYTGELFF.

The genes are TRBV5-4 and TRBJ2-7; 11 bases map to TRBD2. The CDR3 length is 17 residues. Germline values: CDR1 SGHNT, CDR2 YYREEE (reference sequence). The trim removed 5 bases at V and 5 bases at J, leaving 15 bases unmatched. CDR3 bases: TGTGCCAGCAGTCCGATCTTTACTAGCGGGAGATTAAACGAGCAGTACTTC. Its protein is CASSPIFTSGRLNEQYF.

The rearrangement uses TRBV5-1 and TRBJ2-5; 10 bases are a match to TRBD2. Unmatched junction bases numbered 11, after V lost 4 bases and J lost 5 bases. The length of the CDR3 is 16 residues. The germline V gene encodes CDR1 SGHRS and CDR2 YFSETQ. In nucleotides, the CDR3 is TGCGCCAGCAGCCCCGGCGGGACTAGCGAGGGGGAGACCCAGTACTTC. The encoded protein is CASSPGGTSEGETQYF.

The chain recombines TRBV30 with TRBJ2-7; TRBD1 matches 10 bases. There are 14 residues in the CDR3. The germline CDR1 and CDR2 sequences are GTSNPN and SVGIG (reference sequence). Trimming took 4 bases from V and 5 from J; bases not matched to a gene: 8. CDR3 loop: CAWTTGTGDHEQYF. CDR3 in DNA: TGTGCCTGGACGACCGGGACAGGGGACCACGAGCAGTACTTC.

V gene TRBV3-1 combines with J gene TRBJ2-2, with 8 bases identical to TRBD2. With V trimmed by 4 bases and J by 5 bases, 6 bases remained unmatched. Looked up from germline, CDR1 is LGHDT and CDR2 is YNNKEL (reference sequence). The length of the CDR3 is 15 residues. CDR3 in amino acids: CASSPFSGGTGELFF. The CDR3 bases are TGTGCCAGCAGCCCCTTCAGCGGGGGTACCGGGGAGCTGTTTTTT.

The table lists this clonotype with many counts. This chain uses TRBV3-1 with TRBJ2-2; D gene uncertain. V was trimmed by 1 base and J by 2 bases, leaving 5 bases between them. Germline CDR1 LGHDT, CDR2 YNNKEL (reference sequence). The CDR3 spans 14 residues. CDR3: CASSQVQNTGELFF. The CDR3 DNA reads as TGTGCCAGCAGCCAAGTCCAAAACACCGGGGAGCTGTTTTTT.

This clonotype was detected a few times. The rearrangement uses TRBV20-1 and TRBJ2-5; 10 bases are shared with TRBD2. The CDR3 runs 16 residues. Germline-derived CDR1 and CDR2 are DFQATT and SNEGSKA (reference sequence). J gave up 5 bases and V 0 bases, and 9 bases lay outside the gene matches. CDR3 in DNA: TGCAGTGCTAGAGATCTCGAGCGGGGGGGCCTCGAGACCCAGTACTTC. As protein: CSARDLERGGLETQYF.

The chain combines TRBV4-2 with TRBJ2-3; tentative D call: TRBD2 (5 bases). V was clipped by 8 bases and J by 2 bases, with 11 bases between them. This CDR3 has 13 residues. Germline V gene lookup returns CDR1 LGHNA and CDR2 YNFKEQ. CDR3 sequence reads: CASLEADTDTQYF. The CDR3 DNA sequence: TGTGCCAGCTTAGAAGCGGACACAGATACGCAGTATTTT.

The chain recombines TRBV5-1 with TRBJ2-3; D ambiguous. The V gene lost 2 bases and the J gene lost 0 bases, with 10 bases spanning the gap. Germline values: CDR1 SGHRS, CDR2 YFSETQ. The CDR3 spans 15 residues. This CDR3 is CASSLMGFSTDTQYF. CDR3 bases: TGCGCCAGCAGCTTAATGGGCTTTAGCACAGATACGCAGTATTTT.

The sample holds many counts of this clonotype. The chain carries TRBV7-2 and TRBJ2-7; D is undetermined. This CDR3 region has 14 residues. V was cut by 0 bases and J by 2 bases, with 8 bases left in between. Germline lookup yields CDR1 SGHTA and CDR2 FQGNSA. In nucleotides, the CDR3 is TGTGCCAGCAGCTTAGCCCAACCACCCTACGAGCAGTACTTC. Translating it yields CASSLAQPPYEQYF.

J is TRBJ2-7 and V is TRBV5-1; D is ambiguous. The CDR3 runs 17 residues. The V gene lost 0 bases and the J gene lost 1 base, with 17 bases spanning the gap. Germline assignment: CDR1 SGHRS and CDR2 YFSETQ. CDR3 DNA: TGCGCCAGCAGCTTGGCCCTCGTGTCAGGTGGTTCCTACGAGCAGTACTTC. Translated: CASSLALVSGGSYEQYF.

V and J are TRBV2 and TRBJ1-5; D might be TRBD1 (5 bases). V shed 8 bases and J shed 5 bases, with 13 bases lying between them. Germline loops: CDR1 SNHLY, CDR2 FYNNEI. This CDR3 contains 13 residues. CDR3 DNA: TGTGCCAGCGGGATCAGGGAAGATCAGCCCCAGCATTTT. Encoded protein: CASGIREDQPQHF.

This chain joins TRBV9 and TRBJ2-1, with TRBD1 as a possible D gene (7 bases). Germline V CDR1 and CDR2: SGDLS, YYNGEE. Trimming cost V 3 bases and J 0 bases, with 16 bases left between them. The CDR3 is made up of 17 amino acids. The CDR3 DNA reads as TGTGCCAGCAGCGGAGGACTACAGGGGAGCTCCTACAATGAGCAGTTCTTC. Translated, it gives CASSGGLQGSSYNEQFF.

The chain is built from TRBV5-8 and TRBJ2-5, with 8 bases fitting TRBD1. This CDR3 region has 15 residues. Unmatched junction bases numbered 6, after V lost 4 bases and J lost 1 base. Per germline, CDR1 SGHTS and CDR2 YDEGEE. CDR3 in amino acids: CASSGYRGTQETQYF. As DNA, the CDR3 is TGTGCCAGCAGCGGTTACAGGGGGACCCAAGAGACCCAGTACTTC.

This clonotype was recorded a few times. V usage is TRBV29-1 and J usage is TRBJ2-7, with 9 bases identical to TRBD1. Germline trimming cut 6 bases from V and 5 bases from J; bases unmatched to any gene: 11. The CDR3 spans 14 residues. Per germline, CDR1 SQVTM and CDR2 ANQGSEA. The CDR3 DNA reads TGCAGCGTGGCTCCGGGACAGGGAGTCAACGAGCAGTACTTC. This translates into CSVAPGQGVNEQYF.